The 12 T cell receptor beta chains below come from one sample, sequenced in a study of blood T cells in healthy people across ages. Alongside a J-beta primer mix, a sample-barcoded 5' primer served in a second PCR lasting roughly 7 to 12 cycles. MiXCR, applied by TCRdb to the 5' RACE reads, yields one record per CDR3 protein. The profile shows approximately 680,000 distinct CDR3 sequences, around 32% of them singletons. Sequencing was done on a sample of blood. The receptors were sampled from a woman aged 80 or over in good health.

The sample holds many counts of this clonotype. This rearrangement joins TRBV30 to TRBJ2-6; tentative D call: TRBD2 (5 bases). CDR1 is GTSNPN and CDR2 is SVGIG in the germline V gene (reference sequence). Trimming pared 2 bases from V and 0 bases from J, leaving 11 bases between. CDR3 size: 16 residues. The DNA of the CDR3 is TGTGCCTGGAGTCGGGGTCAGAGCTCTGGGGCCAACGTCCTGACTTTC. Its translation: CAWSRGQSSGANVLTF.

This clonotype was seen a handful of times. The V and J genes are TRBV4-2 and TRBJ2-1, with 11 bases identical to TRBD2. From germline, CDR1 is LGHNA and CDR2 YNFKEQ. With 3 bases clipped from V and 4 bases from J, the junction kept 5 bases outside the gene matches. The CDR3 is 16 residues long. The CDR3 reads CASSHLAGGTYNEQFF. The CDR3 DNA follows: TGTGCCAGCAGCCATTTAGCGGGGGGGACATACAATGAGCAGTTCTTC.

The rearrangement joins TRBV30 to TRBJ2-1; perhaps D is TRBD1 or TRBD2 (5 bases each). Trimming left V 3 bases short and J 10 bases short, with 19 bases between. CDR3 length: 14 amino acids. Germline V gives CDR1 GTSNPN, CDR2 SVGIG (reference sequence). DNA of the CDR3: TGTGCCTGGAGGCCACGGGGCGTTCAGGGCGAGCAGTTCTTC. It specifies CAWRPRGVQGEQFF.

This clonotype was seen ten or more times. J is TRBJ2-1 and V is TRBV5-6; D call uncertain. The V and J ends lost 6 bases and 7 bases respectively, with 17 bases between them. Germline lookup yields CDR1 SGHDT and CDR2 YYEEEE. The CDR3 spans 14 residues. The CDR3 coding sequence is TGTGCCAGCAATCGACTGAATATGGGGAATGAGCAGTTCTTC. It yields the protein CASNRLNMGNEQFF.

This clonotype was detected ten times or more. The chain links TRBV7-6 to TRBJ2-3; a possible D gene is TRBD1 (6 bases). Looked up from germline, CDR1 is SGHVS and CDR2 is FNYEAQ. This CDR3 region has 13 residues. V was shortened by 1 base and J by 4 bases, with 6 bases between the two germline ends. This chain's CDR3 is CASSLGGPDTQYF. CDR3 bases: TGTGCCAGCAGCTTAGGGGGGCCAGATACGCAGTATTTT.

In its sample, this clonotype was seen many times. This chain joins TRBV20-1 and TRBJ2-7; D possibly corresponds to TRBD1 (6 bases). V was cut by 6 bases and J by 3 bases, with 18 bases left in between. CDR1 is DFQATT and CDR2 is SNEGSKA in the germline V gene (reference sequence). The CDR3 spans 14 residues. In DNA, the CDR3 is TGCAGTGCCGACGGACGGGGACAAGGCTACGAGCAGTACTTC. Protein: CSADGRGQGYEQYF.

V usage is TRBV7-9 and J usage is TRBJ1-5, with unresolved D. In germline, CDR1 is SEHNR, CDR2 FQNEAQ (reference sequence). Trimming removed 0 bases from V and 3 bases from J, with 18 bases in between. CDR3 length equals 18 residues. The CDR3 loop is CASSLATTPGRFNQPQHF. The CDR3, as DNA: TGTGCCAGCAGCTTAGCGACAACTCCCGGACGTTTCAATCAGCCCCAGCATTTT.

The chain is built from TRBV20-1 and TRBJ2-5, with D tentatively TRBD2 (6 bases). Germline V lookup: CDR1 DFQATT, CDR2 SNEGSKA (reference sequence). With 0 bases removed from V and 11 bases from J, the gap between germline ends came to 31 bases. This CDR3 has 18 residues. The CDR3 coding sequence is TGCAGTGCTAGAGATCTGGCGGTCAAAAGGAATGGAGGGAATGGGCAGTACTTC. This translates into CSARDLAVKRNGGNGQYF.

This clonotype has ten or more counts. This could be a read error, since a much larger clone is one nucleotide away. The chain recombines TRBV2 with TRBJ1-2, with 7 bases lining up with TRBD1. The CDR3 spans 14 residues. V lost 4 bases and J lost 3; bases outside the gene matches: 5. Germline CDR1 is SNHLY and CDR2 is FYNNEI. CDR3 loop: CASSGRDSDYGYTF. The CDR3 DNA sequence: TGTGCCAGCAGTGGTCGGGACAGCGACTATGGCTACACCTTC.

About this clonotype: A junction boundary mismatches the germline segment, possibly from a read error. The J gene is TRBJ2-2, the V gene TRBV15, with 8 bases that match TRBD2. The germline V gene encodes CDR1 LNHNV and CDR2 YYDKDF (reference sequence). The CDR3 runs to 16 residues. The CDR3 region is CATSRPPGTRAGERFF. The CDR3 DNA reads TGTGCCACCAGCAGACCACCCGGGACTAGGGCCGGGGAGCGGTTTTTT.

This clonotype came up a few times. The chain has TRBV9 and TRBJ2-7, with unresolved D. The germline V gene encodes CDR1 SGDLS and CDR2 YYNGEE. V was trimmed by 0 bases and J by 0 bases, leaving 10 bases between them. This CDR3 has 15 residues. The CDR3 region is CASSVDGLSSYEQYF. In DNA, the CDR3 is TGTGCCAGCAGCGTAGACGGGCTAAGCTCCTACGAGCAGTACTTC.

This clonotype has just a few counts. The chain has TRBV6-2 or TRBV6-3 and TRBJ2-1, with 9 bases matching TRBD2. The CDR3 length is 15 residues. Trimming removed 6 bases from V and 4 bases from J; junction bases left unmatched: 7. Germline V gene data show CDR1 as MNHEY and CDR2 as SVGEGT. CDR3 sequence: CASRSLAGYYNEQFF. The CDR3 region has the DNA TGTGCCAGCAGGTCACTAGCGGGTTATTACAATGAGCAGTTCTTC.